These T cell receptor beta chains were read from a single sample in a study of blood T cell repertoires in COVID-19. Repertoires were generated with immunoSEQ multiplex PCR, while TCRdb's copy carries only in-frame clones and drops some. The table records just over 40,000 clones, roughly four fifths of them present only once. Sequenced: peripheral blood. The receptors were sampled from a woman between 55 and 75 years old with acute or convalescent COVID-19. CDR3s include the opening cysteine and the closing phenylalanine or tryptophan. The order of the fields is clone size, V gene, D gene, J gene, CDR3 protein, CDR3 DNA. The D gene is left open where the match is weak. Expanded clones are given a class, and other clones once, few, many or no size at all.

clone_size: few
v_call: TRBV10-1
d_call: NA
j_call: TRBJ1-1
cdr3_aa: CAVAGGFTEAFF
cdr3_nt: TGCGCCGTGGCCGGGGGTTTCACTGAAGCTTTCTTT

clone_size: NA
v_call: TRBV12-3/TRBV12-4
d_call: NA
j_call: TRBJ1-6
cdr3_aa: CAYRARSPLHF
cdr3_nt: TGTGCCTACCGCGCCCGTTCACCCCTCCACTTT

clone_size: NA
v_call: TRBV19
d_call: NA
j_call: TRBJ1-1
cdr3_aa: CASTTWGDTEAFF
cdr3_nt: TGTGCCAGTACCACTTGGGGGGACACTGAAGCTTTCTTT

clone_size: once
v_call: TRBV2
d_call: NA
j_call: TRBJ1-2
cdr3_aa: CASSVEVRGYTF
cdr3_nt: TGTGCCAGCAGTGTGGAGGTCCGCGGCTACACCTTC

clone_size: few
v_call: TRBV2
d_call: NA
j_call: TRBJ1-1
cdr3_aa: CASTKGQIMVNTEAFF
cdr3_nt: TGTGCCAGCACTAAAGGACAGATTATGGTGAACACTGAAGCTTTCTTT

clone_size: NA
v_call: TRBV5-1
d_call: TRBD1
j_call: TRBJ2-5
cdr3_aa: CASSYGQGGRETQYF
cdr3_nt: TGCGCCAGCAGTTATGGACAGGGAGGTAGGGAGACCCAGTACTTC

clone_size: NA
v_call: TRBV19
d_call: NA
j_call: TRBJ2-1
cdr3_aa: CASRLTGTNEQFF
cdr3_nt: TGTGCCAGTAGACTAACAGGGACAAATGAGCAGTTCTTC

clone_size: NA
v_call: TRBV21-1
d_call: NA
j_call: TRBJ2-7
cdr3_aa: CASSKGDRAYEQYF
cdr3_nt: TGTGCCAGCAGCAAAGGGGACAGGGCCTACGAGCAGTACTTC

clone_size: NA
v_call: TRBV5-5
d_call: TRBD1
j_call: TRBJ1-1
cdr3_aa: CASSLGQGSTEAFF
cdr3_nt: TGTGCCAGCAGCTTGGGACAGGGGTCCACTGAAGCTTTCTTT

clone_size: NA
v_call: TRBV5-4
d_call: NA
j_call: TRBJ2-1
cdr3_aa: CASSLDGIAEQFF
cdr3_nt: TGTGCCAGCAGCTTGGACGGTATCGCTGAGCAGTTCTTC

clone_size: NA
v_call: TRBV23-1
d_call: NA
j_call: TRBJ2-6
cdr3_aa: CASSPPGGSGANVLTF
cdr3_nt: TGCGCCAGCAGTCCCCCAGGGGGGTCTGGGGCCAACGTCCTGACTTTC

clone_size: NA
v_call: TRBV6-5
d_call: TRBD1
j_call: TRBJ2-3
cdr3_aa: CASSTQTGATDTQYF
cdr3_nt: TGTGCCAGCAGTACCCAGACAGGGGCGACAGATACGCAGTATTTT

clone_size: NA
v_call: TRBV5-3
d_call: TRBD1
j_call: TRBJ1-5
cdr3_aa: CARSWFGIGTGWQPQHF
cdr3_nt: TGTGCCAGAAGCTGGTTCGGGATAGGGACAGGGTGGCAGCCCCAGCATTTT

clone_size: NA
v_call: TRBV5-1
d_call: TRBD1
j_call: TRBJ2-7
cdr3_aa: CASRRDRGYEQYF
cdr3_nt: TGCGCCAGTCGAAGGGACAGGGGGTACGAGCAGTACTTC

clone_size: NA
v_call: TRBV19
d_call: TRBD2
j_call: TRBJ2-1
cdr3_aa: CASSIAGALNNEQFF
cdr3_nt: TGTGCCAGCTCAATAGCGGGAGCTTTGAACAATGAGCAGTTCTTC

clone_size: NA
v_call: TRBV7-2
d_call: NA
j_call: TRBJ2-7
cdr3_aa: CASSLGHLYEQYF
cdr3_nt: TGTGCCAGCAGCTTGGGACACCTCTACGAGCAGTACTTC

clone_size: NA
v_call: TRBV6-5
d_call: NA
j_call: TRBJ1-1
cdr3_aa: CASVRPGGGTEAFF
cdr3_nt: TGTGCCAGCGTGCGGCCTGGTGGAGGCACTGAAGCTTTCTTT

clone_size: NA
v_call: TRBV5-8
d_call: TRBD2
j_call: TRBJ2-1
cdr3_aa: CASSRGLAGGVMGEQFF
cdr3_nt: TGTGCCAGCAGTCGAGGACTAGCGGGGGGCGTGATGGGTGAGCAGTTCTTC

clone_size: NA
v_call: TRBV30
d_call: TRBD2
j_call: TRBJ2-3
cdr3_aa: CAWSQREADTQYF
cdr3_nt: TGTGCCTGGAGCCAGCGGGAGGCGGATACGCAGTATTTT

clone_size: NA
v_call: TRBV30
d_call: NA
j_call: TRBJ1-1
cdr3_aa: CAWSFLIENTEAFF
cdr3_nt: TGTGCCTGGAGCTTCTTAATAGAGAACACTGAAGCTTTCTTT

clone_size: NA
v_call: TRBV14
d_call: TRBD1
j_call: TRBJ1-3
cdr3_aa: CASSQQTGVGNTIYF
cdr3_nt: TGTGCCAGCAGCCAACAGACAGGGGTTGGAAACACCATATATTTT

clone_size: NA
v_call: TRBV5-1
d_call: NA
j_call: TRBJ1-6
cdr3_aa: CASSLGLNSPLHF
cdr3_nt: TGCGCCAGCAGCTTGGGACTTAATTCACCCCTCCACTTT

clone_size: NA
v_call: TRBV19
d_call: TRBD1
j_call: TRBJ1-2
cdr3_aa: CASHPTGPARNYGYTF
cdr3_nt: TGTGCCAGCCACCCGACAGGGCCAGCGCGTAACTATGGCTACACCTTC